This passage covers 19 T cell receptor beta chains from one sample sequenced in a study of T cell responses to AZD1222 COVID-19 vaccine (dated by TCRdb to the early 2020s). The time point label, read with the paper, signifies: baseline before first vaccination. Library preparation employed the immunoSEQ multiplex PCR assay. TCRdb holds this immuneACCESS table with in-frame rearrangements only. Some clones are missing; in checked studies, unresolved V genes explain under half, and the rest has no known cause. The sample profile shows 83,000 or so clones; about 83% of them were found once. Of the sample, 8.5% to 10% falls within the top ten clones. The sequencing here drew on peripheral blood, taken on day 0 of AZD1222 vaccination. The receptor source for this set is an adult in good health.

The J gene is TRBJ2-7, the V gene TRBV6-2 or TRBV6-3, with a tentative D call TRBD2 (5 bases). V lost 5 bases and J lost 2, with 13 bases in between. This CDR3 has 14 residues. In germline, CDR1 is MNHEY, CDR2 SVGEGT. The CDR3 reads CASSPMKGAYEQYF. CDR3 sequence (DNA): TGTGCCAGCAGTCCCATGAAGGGAGCCTACGAGCAGTACTTC.

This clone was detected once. CDR3 in amino acids: CASSLSRDRDYGYTF. The CDR3 DNA reads as TGTGCCAGCAGCTTAAGTAGAGACAGGGACTATGGCTACACCTTC. This chain uses TRBV13 with TRBJ1-2, with TRBD1 matching over 7 bases. This CDR3 contains 15 residues. The V gene's germline CDR1 is PRHDT and CDR2 FYEKMQ (reference sequence). V trimming: 2 bases; J trimming: 3 bases; junction bases outside the gene matches: 6.

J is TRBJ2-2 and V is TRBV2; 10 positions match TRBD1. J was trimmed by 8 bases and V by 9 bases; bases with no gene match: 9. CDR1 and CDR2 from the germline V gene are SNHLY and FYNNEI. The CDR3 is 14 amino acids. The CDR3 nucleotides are TGTGCCAGTCCCGGGACAGGGGTAATAGGGGAGCTGTTTTTT. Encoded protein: CASPGTGVIGELFF.

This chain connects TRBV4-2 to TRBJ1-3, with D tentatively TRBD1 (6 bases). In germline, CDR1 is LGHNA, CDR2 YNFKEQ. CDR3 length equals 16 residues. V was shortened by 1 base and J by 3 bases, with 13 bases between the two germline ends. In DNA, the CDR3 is TGTGCCAGCAGCCAAGCGACCAGGGGCAATGGAAACACCATATATTTT. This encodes CASSQATRGNGNTIYF.

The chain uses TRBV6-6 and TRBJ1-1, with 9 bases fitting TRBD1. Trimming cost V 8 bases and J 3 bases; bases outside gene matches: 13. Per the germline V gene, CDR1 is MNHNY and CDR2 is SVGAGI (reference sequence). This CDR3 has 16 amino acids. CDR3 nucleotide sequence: TGTGCCAGCCTGCCCATCCCGGGACAGGGCGACACTGAAGCTTTCTTT. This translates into CASLPIPGQGDTEAFF.

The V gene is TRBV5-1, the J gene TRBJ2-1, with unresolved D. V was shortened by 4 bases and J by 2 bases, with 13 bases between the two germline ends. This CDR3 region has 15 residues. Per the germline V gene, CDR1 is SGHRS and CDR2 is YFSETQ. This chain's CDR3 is CASSESPRTYNEQFF. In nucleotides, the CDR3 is TGCGCCAGCAGCGAAAGCCCAAGGACCTACAATGAGCAGTTCTTC.

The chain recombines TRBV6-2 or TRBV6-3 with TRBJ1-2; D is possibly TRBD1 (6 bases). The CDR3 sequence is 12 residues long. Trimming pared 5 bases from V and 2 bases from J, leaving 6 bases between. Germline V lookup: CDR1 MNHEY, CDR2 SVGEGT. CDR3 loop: CASSTGNYGYTF. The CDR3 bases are TGTGCCAGCAGTACAGGGAACTATGGCTACACCTTC.

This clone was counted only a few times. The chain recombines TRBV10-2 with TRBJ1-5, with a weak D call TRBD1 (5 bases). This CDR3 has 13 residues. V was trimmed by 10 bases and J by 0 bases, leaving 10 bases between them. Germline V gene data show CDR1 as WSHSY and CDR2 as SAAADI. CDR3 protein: CATQDTSNQPQHF. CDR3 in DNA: TGCGCCACTCAGGACACTAGCAATCAGCCCCAGCATTTT.

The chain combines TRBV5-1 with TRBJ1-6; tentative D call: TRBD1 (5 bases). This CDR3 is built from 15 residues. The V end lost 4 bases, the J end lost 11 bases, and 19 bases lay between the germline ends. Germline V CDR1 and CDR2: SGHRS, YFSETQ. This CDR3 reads CASSGTSGSGTPLHF. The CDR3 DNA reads TGCGCCAGCAGCGGGACCTCGGGTTCAGGGACACCCCTCCACTTT.

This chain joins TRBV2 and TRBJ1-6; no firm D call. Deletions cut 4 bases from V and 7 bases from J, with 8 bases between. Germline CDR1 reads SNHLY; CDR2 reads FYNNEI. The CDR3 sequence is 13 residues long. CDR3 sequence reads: CASSAGGNSPLHF. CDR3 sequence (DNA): TGTGCCAGCAGTGCTGGCGGGAATTCACCCCTCCACTTT.

The CDR3 sequence: CATSRSSPYNEQFF. DNA of the CDR3: TGTGCCACCAGTCGATCGAGCCCCTACAATGAGCAGTTCTTC. The chain uses TRBV24-1 and TRBJ2-1; D call uncertain. V was clipped by 6 bases and J by 2 bases, with 10 bases between them. Germline V gene data show CDR1 as KGHDR and CDR2 as SFDVKD. The CDR3 has 14 residues.

The CDR3 loop is CASSPDRVAYEQYF. For the CDR3, the DNA is TGTGCCAGCAGCCCAGACAGGGTGGCCTACGAGCAGTACTTC. V is TRBV7-8 and J is TRBJ2-7; 7 bases are a match to TRBD1. The V gene's germline CDR1 is SGHVS and CDR2 FQNEAQ. V trimming: 5 bases; J trimming: 2 bases; junction bases outside the gene matches: 6. CDR3 length: 14 residues.

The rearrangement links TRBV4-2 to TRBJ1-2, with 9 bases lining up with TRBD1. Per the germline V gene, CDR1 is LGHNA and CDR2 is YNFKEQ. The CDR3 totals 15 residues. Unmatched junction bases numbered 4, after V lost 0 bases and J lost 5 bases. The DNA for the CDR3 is TGTGCCAGCAGCCAAGATAACAGGGGGCTGTATGGCTACACCTTC. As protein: CASSQDNRGLYGYTF.

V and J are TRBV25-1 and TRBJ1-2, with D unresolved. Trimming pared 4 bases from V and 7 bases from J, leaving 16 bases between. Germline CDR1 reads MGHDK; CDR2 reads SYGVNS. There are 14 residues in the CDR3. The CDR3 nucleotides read TGTGCCAGCAGTGGCGACCCGCAGAGCCTTGGCTACACCTTC. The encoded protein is CASSGDPQSLGYTF.

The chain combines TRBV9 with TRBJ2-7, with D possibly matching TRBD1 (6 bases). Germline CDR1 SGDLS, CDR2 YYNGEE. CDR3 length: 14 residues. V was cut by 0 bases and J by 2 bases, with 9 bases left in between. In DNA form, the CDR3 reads TGTGCCAGCAGCGTAGACAGGGCGACCTACGAGCAGTACTTC. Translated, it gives CASSVDRATYEQYF.

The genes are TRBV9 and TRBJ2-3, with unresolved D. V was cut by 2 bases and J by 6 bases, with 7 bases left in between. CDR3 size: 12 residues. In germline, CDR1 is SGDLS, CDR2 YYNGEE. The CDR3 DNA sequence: TGTGCCAGCAGCGTGTTGGGGGATACGCAGTATTTT. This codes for CASSVLGDTQYF.

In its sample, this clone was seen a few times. The CDR3 here is CASSVQTASYEQYF. Written as DNA, the CDR3 is TGTGCCAGCAGTGTGCAGACTGCCTCCTACGAGCAGTACTTC. The chain joins TRBV2 to TRBJ2-7; D call uncertain. Looked up from germline, CDR1 is SNHLY and CDR2 is FYNNEI. The CDR3 is 14 residues long. The ends were cut back, 4 bases at V and 0 bases at J, with 10 bases in the middle.

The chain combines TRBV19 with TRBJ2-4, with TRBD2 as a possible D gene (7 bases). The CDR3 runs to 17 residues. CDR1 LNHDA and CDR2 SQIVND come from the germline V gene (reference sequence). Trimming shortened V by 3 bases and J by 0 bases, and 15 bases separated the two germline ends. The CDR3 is CASSMRGGRIAKNIQYF. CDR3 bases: TGTGCCAGTAGTATGAGGGGGGGGCGGATAGCCAAAAACATTCAGTACTTC.

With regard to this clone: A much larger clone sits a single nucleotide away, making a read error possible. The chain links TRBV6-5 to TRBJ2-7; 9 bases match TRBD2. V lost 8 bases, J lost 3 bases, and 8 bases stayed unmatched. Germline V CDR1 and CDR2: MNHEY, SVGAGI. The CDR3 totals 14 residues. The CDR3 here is CASCLAGGGYEQYF. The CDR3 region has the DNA TGTGCCAGCTGTTTGGCGGGGGGGGGCTACGAGCAGTACTTC.